This TCR beta chain appears in the sequencing data of a study of shared clonotypes between healthy human individuals. General observations from the study: Shared clonotypes across all four donors exceeded non-shared ones in generation probability.

The V gene end was trimmed by 8 bases and the J gene end by 3 bases; junction bases not matched to a gene: 12. In germline, CDR1 is SGHRS, CDR2 YFSETQ. CDR3 length: 15 amino acids. A word on this clone: Its specificity is unknown.

Some clones are missing from TCRdb's copy, which holds only in-frame ones; the method was immunoSEQ multiplex PCR. Among some 2.3 million clones listed, 85% to 95% were seen once. The chain uses TRBV5-1 and TRBJ1-2; 8 bases agree with TRBD1. This receptor was identified in a man between 18 and 29 years old in good health. Some clones in this sample may be carry-over from other donors' samples. The sequenced sample consisted of naive CD4+ T cells from PBMCs. Subset meaning: CD45RA+ positively selected. The CDR3 bases are TGCGCCAGTAGGACGGACAGGGCTACCCACTATGGCTACACCTTC. It is translated as CASRTDRATHYGYTF.